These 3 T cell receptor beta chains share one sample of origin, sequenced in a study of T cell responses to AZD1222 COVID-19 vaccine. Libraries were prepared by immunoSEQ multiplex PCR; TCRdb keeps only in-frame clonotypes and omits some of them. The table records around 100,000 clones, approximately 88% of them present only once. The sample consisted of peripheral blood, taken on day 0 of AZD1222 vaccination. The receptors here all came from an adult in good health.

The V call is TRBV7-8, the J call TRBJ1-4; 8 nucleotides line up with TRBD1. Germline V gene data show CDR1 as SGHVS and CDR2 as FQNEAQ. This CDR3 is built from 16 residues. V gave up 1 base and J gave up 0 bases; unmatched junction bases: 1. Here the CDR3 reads CASSLGTGPTNEKLFF. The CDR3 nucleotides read TGTGCCAGCAGCTTAGGGACAGGGCCAACTAATGAAAAACTGTTTTTT.

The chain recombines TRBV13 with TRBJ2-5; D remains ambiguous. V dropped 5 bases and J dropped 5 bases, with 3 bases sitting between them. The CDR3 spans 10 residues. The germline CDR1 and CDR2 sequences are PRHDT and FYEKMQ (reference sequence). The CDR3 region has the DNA TGTGCCAGCAGCCCGGAGACCCAGTACTTC. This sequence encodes CASSPETQYF.

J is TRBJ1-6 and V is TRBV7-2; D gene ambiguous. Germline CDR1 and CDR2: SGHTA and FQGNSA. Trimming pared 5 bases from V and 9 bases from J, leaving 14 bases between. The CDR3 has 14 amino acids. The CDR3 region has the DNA TGTGCCAGCAGCACCCAACCCGGGTCTTCACCCCTCCACTTT. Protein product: CASSTQPGSSPLHF.